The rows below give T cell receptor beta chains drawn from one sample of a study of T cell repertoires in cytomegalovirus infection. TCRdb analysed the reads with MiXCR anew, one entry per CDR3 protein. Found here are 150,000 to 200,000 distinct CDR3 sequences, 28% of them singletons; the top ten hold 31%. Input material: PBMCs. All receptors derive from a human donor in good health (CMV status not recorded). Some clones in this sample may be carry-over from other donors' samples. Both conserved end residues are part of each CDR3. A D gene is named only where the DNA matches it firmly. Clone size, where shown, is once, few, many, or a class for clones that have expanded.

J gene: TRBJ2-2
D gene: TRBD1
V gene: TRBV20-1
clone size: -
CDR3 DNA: TGCAGTGCTAGGGGGTGGGGACAGGGCGACCTAGGCACCGGGGAGCTGTTTTTT
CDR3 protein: CSARGWGQGDLGTGELFF

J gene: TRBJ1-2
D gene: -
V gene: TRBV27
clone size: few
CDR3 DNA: TGTGCCACTCCACCGAAGGACTATGGCTACACCTTC
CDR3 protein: CATPPKDYGYTF

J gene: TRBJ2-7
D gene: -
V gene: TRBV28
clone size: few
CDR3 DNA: TGTGCCATCAATGGGGTCTCCTACGAGCAGTACTTC
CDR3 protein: CAINGVSYEQYF

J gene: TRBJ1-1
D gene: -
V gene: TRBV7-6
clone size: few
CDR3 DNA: TGTGCCAGCAGCCAAGGAATTGAAGCTTTCTTT
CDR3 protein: CASSQGIEAFF

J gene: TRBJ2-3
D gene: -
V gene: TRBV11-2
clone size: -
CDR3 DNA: TGTGCCAACAGCTTAGAAGGAGTGGGGCCGAGAGATACGCAGTATTTT
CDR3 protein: CANSLEGVGPRDTQYF

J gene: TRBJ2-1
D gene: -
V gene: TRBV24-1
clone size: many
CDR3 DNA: TGTGCCACCGGGAAACAGGGTGTGAATGAGCAGTTCTTC
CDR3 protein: CATGKQGVNEQFF

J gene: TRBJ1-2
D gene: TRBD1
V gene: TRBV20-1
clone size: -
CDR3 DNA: TGCAGTGCTAGAAGACAGGGGGAAGGTGGCTACACCTTC
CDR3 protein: CSARRQGEGGYTF

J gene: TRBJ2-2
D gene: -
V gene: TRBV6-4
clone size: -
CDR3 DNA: TGTGCCAGCAAGCGCGGCACGGAGGGCACCGGGGAGCTGTTTTTT
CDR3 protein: CASKRGTEGTGELFF

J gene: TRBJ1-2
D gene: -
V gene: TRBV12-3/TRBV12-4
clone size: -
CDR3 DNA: TGTGCCAGCACCCCCCGCATAGGGTCTGGTGGCTACACCTTC
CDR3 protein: CASTPRIGSGGYTF

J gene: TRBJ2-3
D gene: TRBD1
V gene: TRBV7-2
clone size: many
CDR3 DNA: TGTGCCAGCAGTAGACAGGGTGGAGATACGCAGTATTTT
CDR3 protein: CASSRQGGDTQYF

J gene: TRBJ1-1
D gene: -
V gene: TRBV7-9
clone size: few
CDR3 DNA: TGTGCCAGTATCTCCCCCGGGACGGTGAACACTGAAGCTTTCTTT
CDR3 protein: CASISPGTVNTEAFF

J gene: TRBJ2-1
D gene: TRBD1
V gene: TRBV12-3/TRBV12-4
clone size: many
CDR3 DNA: TGTGCCAGCAGTCGGACCGGGACAGGGATAAACAATGAGCAGTTCTTC
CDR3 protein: CASSRTGTGINNEQFF

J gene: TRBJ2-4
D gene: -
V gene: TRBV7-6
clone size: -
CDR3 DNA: TGTGCCAGCAGCCCCGGAGGTGGTGCCCAGTACTTC
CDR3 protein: CASSPGGGAQYF